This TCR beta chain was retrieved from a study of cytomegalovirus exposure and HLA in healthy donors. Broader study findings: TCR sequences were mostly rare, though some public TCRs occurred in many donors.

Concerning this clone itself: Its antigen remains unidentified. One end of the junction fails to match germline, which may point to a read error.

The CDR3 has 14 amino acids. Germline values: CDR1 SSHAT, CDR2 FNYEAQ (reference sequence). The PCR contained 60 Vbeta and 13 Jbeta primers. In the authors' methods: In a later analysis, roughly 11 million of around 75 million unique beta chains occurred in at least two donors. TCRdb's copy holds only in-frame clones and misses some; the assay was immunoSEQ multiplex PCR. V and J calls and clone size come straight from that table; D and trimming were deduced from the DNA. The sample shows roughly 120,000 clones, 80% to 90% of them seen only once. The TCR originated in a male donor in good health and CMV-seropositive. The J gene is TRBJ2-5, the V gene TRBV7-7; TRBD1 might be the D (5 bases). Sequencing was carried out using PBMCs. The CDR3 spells CASSSQAGQETQYF. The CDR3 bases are TGTGCTAGCAGCTCCCAAGCAGGGCAGGAGACCCAGTACTTC.